This TCR beta chain was captured by sequencing in a study of blood T cell repertoires in COVID-19. Study information: Researchers got acute and convalescent COVID-19 samples from the United States, Italy and Spain. Nucleic acid was either cDNA or gDNA, and it came from T cells, B-cell-depleted T cells, or PBMCs.

From germline, CDR1 is SNHLY and CDR2 FYNNEI. The CDR3 runs 15 residues. V lost 4 bases, J lost 3 bases, and 15 bases lay in between. This table comes from immunoSEQ multiplex PCR, and its TCRdb copy is limited to in-frame clones, with some not included. Altogether approximately 400,000 clones are present, roughly four fifths being singletons, with the ten largest covering about 4.9%. Sequencing input: PBMCs or T cells enriched from blood (not recorded which). V and J are TRBV2 and TRBJ1-1; no firm D call. This TCR derives from a woman aged 50 to 60 who had recovered from COVID-19. CDR3 DNA: TGTGCCAGCAGTGGGTGGGCAACCAAGGACACTGAAGCTTTCTTT. Protein: CASSGWATKDTEAFF.